This is a list of T cell receptor beta chains from one sample in a study of response to subunit inactivated influenza vaccine. TCRdb used MiXCR to reprocess the RT-PCR reads, holding one entry per CDR3 protein. The sample includes a few hundred thousand distinct CDR3 sequences, approximately 11% of them seen just once. Sequencing was performed on PBMCs from blood, taken roughly 45 days after vaccination. These receptors all stem from a man in his fifties who received an inactivated influenza vaccine. The CDR3 runs from the conserved cysteine through the conserved F or W. The D gene is left open where the match is weak. The size entry is marked missing in some rows and otherwise reads once, few, many or a size class.

d_call j_call v_call clone_size cdr3_nt cdr3_aa
. TRBJ2-4 TRBV7-6 . TGTGCCAGCAGCCCCACAACGGGGAGACCCGGGGGCATTCAGTACTTC CASSPTTGRPGGIQYF
TRBD2 TRBJ2-1 TRBV6-2/TRBV6-3 . TGTGCCAGCGCTGTAGCGGGGAACAATGAGCAGTTCTTC CASAVAGNNEQFF
. TRBJ1-5 TRBV12-3/TRBV12-4 . TGTGCCAGCAGTTTAGGGCCCCCCAATCAGCCCCAGCATTTT CASSLGPPNQPQHF
TRBD1 TRBJ1-5 TRBV20-1 . TGCAGTGCCAACCACAGGGGTACTGGCAATCAGCCCCAGCATTTT CSANHRGTGNQPQHF
TRBD2 TRBJ2-1 TRBV5-1 . TGCGCCAGCAGCTATCCTAGCGGGGGCAATGAGCAGTTCTTC CASSYPSGGNEQFF
TRBD1 TRBJ2-1 TRBV20-1 few TGCAGTGCGAAGCCCACGGGGACAGGGCCCGAGCAGTTCTTC CSAKPTGTGPEQFF
. TRBJ1-2 TRBV3-1 many TGTGCCAGCAGCCAAGATCACCAGGGTGAGGGCTACACCTTC CASSQDHQGEGYTF
TRBD2 TRBJ2-5 TRBV5-1 . TGCGCCAGCAGCTTGGGCCGAAATAGCGGGGCAGAGACCCAGTACTTC CASSLGRNSGAETQYF
. TRBJ2-3 TRBV4-1 . TGCGCCAGCAGCCAAGATGGGTCGGGGGCTAGCACAGATACGCAGTATTTT CASSQDGSGASTDTQYF
. TRBJ2-5 TRBV4-1 . TGCGCCAGCAGCCCGGCCCCGCCCCAAGAGACCCAGTACTTC CASSPAPPQETQYF
. TRBJ2-2 TRBV7-9 many TGTGCCAGCAGCTTGAGTATTGGCGCCGGGGAGCTGTTTTTT CASSLSIGAGELFF
TRBD2 TRBJ2-1 TRBV4-1 many TGCGCCAGCAGCTTGTCGGGGTCCAGCGGGGGTTATGAGCAGTTCTTC CASSLSGSSGGYEQFF
TRBD2 TRBJ2-1 TRBV12-3/TRBV12-4 many TGTGCCAGCAGGGGACTAGCGGGGAATGAGCAGTTCTTC CASRGLAGNEQFF
. TRBJ1-6 TRBV7-2 few TGTGCCAGCAGCAATGGGGGGAGTTCACCCCTCCACTTT CASSNGGSSPLHF
TRBD1 TRBJ1-1 TRBV6-2/TRBV6-3 many TGTGCCAGCAGCTACGAGACAGGGGGGGCGGACACTGAAGCTTTCTTT CASSYETGGADTEAFF
TRBD1 TRBJ2-2 TRBV7-9 . TGTGCCAGCAGCAACAATCCGGGACAGGAGGAGGAGCTGTTTTTT CASSNNPGQEEELFF
. TRBJ2-1 TRBV11-2 few TGTGCCAGCAGCTTAGAAAGTGAGCAGTTCTTC CASSLESEQFF
. TRBJ2-2 TRBV5-5 few TGTGCCAGCAGCCCACCGCATAGACCCGGGGAGCTGTTTTTT CASSPPHRPGELFF
TRBD1 TRBJ2-7 TRBV6-5 . TGTGCCAGCAGTTACAGGACAGGGGACACCTACGAGCAGTACTTC CASSYRTGDTYEQYF
TRBD1 TRBJ2-7 TRBV5-8 few TGTGCCAGCAGGAAGATTCCGGGACAGGGGTACGAGCAGTACTTC CASRKIPGQGYEQYF
TRBD2 TRBJ2-1 TRBV4-2 many TGTGCCAGCAGCCAAGATCTGGGAGGGGCTTCCTACAATGAGCAGTTCTTC CASSQDLGGASYNEQFF
. TRBJ2-7 TRBV20-1 few TGCAGTGCTAGAGAGGAAGGGTCGAGAACCCTCCATCTCTACGAGCAGTACTTC CSAREEGSRTLHLYEQYF